Sequencing of this TCR beta chain was carried out in a study of beta chain features in type 1 diabetes (dated by TCRdb to between 2017 and 2018). Describing the broader study: Patients and healthy donors did not differ in mean age, gender distribution, total cell number or subset yield. A total of roughly 100,000,000 sorted cells were examined across all samples, and the number of cells per subset was strongly correlated with RNA yield. In the study, TCRB repertoires of sorted circulating CD4+ T cell subsets from recently diagnosed type 1 diabetes patients were compared with those of matched healthy donors. Whereas all 28 donors provided naive and central memory subsets, regulatory and stem cell-like memory subsets were isolated from just 8 patients and roughly 8 healthy donors. General findings and caveats noted by the study authors: Because the HLA sub-analyses included only small numbers of individuals, any influence of HLA type on TCRB rearrangement was left unresolved. Sequencing cDNA rather than genomic DNA could over-represent highly expressing activated cells, although activation and CD3 levels did not differ between groups. Fewer insertions and more nucleotide deletions at VDJ recombination sites were observed in patients with type 1 diabetes, implying thymic rearrangement abnormalities. PCR might favor shorter templates, but patient and control samples were amplified and corrected together, so any skew would affect both groups equally. In all four CD4+ subsets, TCRB CDR3 length was moderately but significantly shorter in type 1 diabetes patients. Naive, central memory and regulatory TCRB repertoires appeared to be more similar among patients than among healthy donors.

The entire amount of isolated RNA was reverse transcribed using the High Capacity cDNA Reverse Transcription Kit, so the sequenced TCRB transcripts were expressed ones. Deep immunoSEQ sequencing was performed on naive, central memory and regulatory T cell samples, with an average of roughly 4 million total reads per sample. After sorted cells were lysed in RLT buffer, RNA was extracted with DNase-treated RNeasy Micro or Mini kits, with the choice depending on cell number. Each cell subset was processed separately to prevent cross-contamination, with patient and healthy donor samples processed together. Using the immunoSEQ multiplex PCR, TCRB sequences were amplified from cDNA into 87-bp fragments spanning the CDR3 region. Amplicons were sequenced on the Illumina HiSeq platform. The study's own analysis went as follows. Synthetic template baselines were used to correct PCR bias computationally, reads within Hamming distance 2 were collapsed, and singletons that could not be merged were discarded. Reads were aligned against IMGT so that V, D and J genes, CDR3 length and insertions or deletions at six rearrangement sites could be assigned. Within each subset, clonotype counts were normalized to sorted cell number, and only after that were true diversity and Gini coefficients computed with the tcR R package. Repertoire sharing was quantified using the overlap coefficient calculated on TCRB nucleotide sequences. In its TCRdb copy, this immuneACCESS table keeps in-frame sequences only and misses some clones. Where compared with another copy, unresolved V genes explain less than half of these, and the others have no known cause. D and trimming were read from the DNA, whereas the V and J calls and clone size are those reported in that table. Present in this sample are about 340,000 clones, 6.5% to 10% of which were seen just once. The ten largest clones add up to around 0.45% of the sample.

A single peripheral blood draw of 90 to 150 mL on average was collected from each donor into heparinised tubes. A BD FACSAria II was used to sort naive, central memory, regulatory and stem cell-like memory CD4+ T cells with a panel that included CD45RO, CCR7, CD25, CD127, CD95 and CD27. A purity above 95% was achieved for all sorted populations. PBMCs were isolated right away by Lymphoprep density gradient centrifugation and were stained directly, without culture. So that batch effects would be minimized, each experiment stained and sorted samples in pairs, pairing one healthy donor with one patient. A remark on this clone: The antigen it recognizes is unknown. One base away there is no much larger clone; base qualities are not given.

There are 13 amino acids in the CDR3, from cysteine to phenylalanine inclusive. The DNA shown is the 39-base CDR3, in frame from base 1. Via the germline V gene, CDR1 is SGHTA and CDR2 FQGTGA. Deletion took 4 bases off V and 3 bases off J, with a span of 9 bases between the germline ends. Sequencing used central memory CD4+ T cells from blood. The TCR sequence derives from a woman aged 18-30 years in good health. Recombination linked TRBV7-3 to TRBJ2-5, with no confident D gene call. The encoded CDR3 is CASSSGPEETQYF. The nucleotides read TGTGCCAGCAGCTCAGGACCTGAAGAGACCCAGTACTTC.